This T cell receptor beta chain was found in a study of CD8+ T cells in alopecia areata. For the study at large: Oral tofacitinib, 5 to 10 mg twice daily, was given in an open-label trial.

Treatment in this sample: oral pan-JAK inhibitor, 5-10 mg twice daily. Isolated RNA was reverse transcribed into cDNA used as the sequencing template. Profiled with immunoSEQ multiplex PCR; TCRdb holds only in-frame clones, not every one. This sample has some 210,000 clones, with more than 60% found just once. This specimen was CD4+ T cells sorted from blood, taken between weeks 44 and 45, from a patient treated with tofacitinib. The sequence was obtained from a human donor with alopecia areata.

DNA of the CDR3: TGCGCCAGCAGCTTGTTCGGGATCCAAGAGACCCAGTACTTC. This gives the protein CASSLFGIQETQYF. The chain links TRBV5-1 to TRBJ2-5; possibly TRBD2 for D (5 bases). CDR1 and CDR2 from the germline V gene are SGHRS and YFSETQ. This CDR3 spans 14 amino acids. The ends were cut back, 1 base at V and 1 base at J, with 8 bases in the middle.